Shown below are 10 T cell receptor beta chains from a single sample sequenced in a study of PD-L1 blockade in urothelial cancer. Measured with immunoSEQ multiplex PCR; TCRdb has only the in-frame clones, and not every one. The sample holds 100,000 to 150,000 clones, about 83% seen once. Time point here: peripheral blood 6 weeks after treatment start. The specimen was PBMCs, collected around atezolizumab (anti-PD-L1) treatment. The receptors originated from a man aged 50 or older with urothelial cancer.

This chain links TRBV11-2 with TRBJ1-6, with 11 positions matching TRBD1. The germline gives CDR1 SGHAT, CDR2 FQNNGV. This CDR3 has 15 amino acids. V trimming: 5 bases; J trimming: 8 bases; junction bases outside the gene matches: 5. CDR3 coding DNA: TGTGCCAGCAGCCTAGTGGGACAGGGGGATTCACCCCTCCACTTT. This codes for CASSLVGQGDSPLHF. Full variable domain (rest looked up from reference TRBV11-2 and TRBJ1-6): EAGVAQSPRYKIIEKRQSVAFWCNPISGHATLYWYQQILGQGPKLLIQFQNNGVVDDSQLPKDRFSAERLKGVDSTLKIQPAKLEDSAVYLCASSLVGQGDSPLHFGNGTRLTVT.

The V gene is TRBV4-1, the J gene TRBJ1-2; D might be TRBD1 (5 bases). The germline V gene has CDR1 MGHRA and CDR2 YSYEKL. V lost 1 base, J lost 4 bases, and 16 bases lay in between. The CDR3 spans 16 residues. CDR3 in amino acids: CASSQVRRVVGYGYTF. DNA for the CDR3: TGCGCCAGCAGCCAAGTCCGCAGGGTGGTTGGCTATGGCTACACCTTC.

This sequence joins TRBV28 and TRBJ1-2, with D possibly being TRBD1 (5 bases). Germline CDR1 reads MDHEN; CDR2 reads SYDVKM. The CDR3 contains 12 residues. V was pared by 2 bases and J by 8 bases, with 9 bases between. The CDR3 here is CASSLQGLGYTF. For the CDR3, the DNA is TGTGCCAGCAGTTTACAGGGTTTAGGCTACACCTTC.

The rearrangement joins TRBV30 to TRBJ2-7; 10 bases fit TRBD2. Germline assignment: CDR1 GTSNPN and CDR2 SVGIG (reference sequence). Unmatched junction bases numbered 10, after V lost 3 bases and J lost 2 bases. The length of the CDR3 is 16 residues. In nucleotides, the CDR3 is TGTGCCTGGAGGGCAATAGCGGGAGGTGGGCCCTACGAGCAGTACTTC. Translated, it gives CAWRAIAGGGPYEQYF.

The chain links TRBV9 to TRBJ1-6; TRBD1 agrees at 8 bases. The germline V gene has CDR1 SGDLS and CDR2 YYNGEE. This CDR3 spans 15 amino acids. With 2 bases clipped from V and 7 bases from J, the junction kept 5 bases outside the gene matches. The CDR3 spells CASSVTGGGNSPLHF. The DNA for the CDR3 is TGTGCCAGCAGCGTTACAGGGGGGGGCAATTCACCCCTCCACTTT.

The chain carries TRBV19 and TRBJ2-7, with 7 bases matching TRBD1. V shed 4 bases, J shed 5 bases, and the junction held 8 bases outside the gene matches. Germline CDR1 and CDR2: LNHDA and SQIVND (reference sequence). The CDR3 length is 14 residues. Here the CDR3 DNA reads TGTGCCAGTAGTAAAGACAGGGATAACGACGAGCAGTACTTC. It codes for CASSKDRDNDEQYF.

This chain connects TRBV7-2 to TRBJ2-2, with D possibly TRBD1 on 8 matching bases. CDR1 and CDR2 from the germline V gene are SGHTA and FQGNSA. V lost 5 bases and J 5 bases, leaving 21 bases between the germline ends. The CDR3 is 17 amino acids. CDR3 residues: CASSPRYGQGGTGELFF. The CDR3 region has the DNA TGTGCCAGCAGCCCACGCTATGGACAGGGAGGGACCGGGGAGCTGTTTTTT.

The V and J genes are TRBV28 and TRBJ1-2; no clear D gene. CDR1 is MDHEN, CDR2 SYDVKM, per germline. V shed 7 bases and J shed 2 bases, with 11 bases lying between them. The CDR3 is 13 residues long. CDR3 DNA: TGTGCCAGCACAACCCACAGCAACTATGGCTACACCTTC. This encodes CASTTHSNYGYTF.

The rearrangement links TRBV14 to TRBJ2-1, with 12 bases that match TRBD2. This CDR3 is built from 19 residues. V lost 2 bases, J lost 6 bases, and 14 bases stayed unmatched. CDR1 and CDR2 from the germline V gene are SGHDN and FVKESK. CDR3 in DNA: TGTGCCAGCAGCCAATTATCGAACGGACTAGCGGGACCCCGCAATGAGCAGTTCTTC. This sequence encodes CASSQLSNGLAGPRNEQFF. Together with reference TRBV14 and TRBJ2-1, the CDR3 gives the full variable domain: EAGVTQFPSHSVIEKGQTVTLRCDPISGHDNLYWYRRVMGKEIKFLLHFVKESKQDESGMPNNRFLAERTGGTYSTLKVQPAELEDSGVYFCASSQLSNGLAGPRNEQFFGPGTRLTVL.

The chain combines TRBV11-2 with TRBJ2-7, with a weak D call TRBD1 (6 bases). The CDR3 totals 15 residues. Germline V CDR1 and CDR2: SGHAT, FQNNGV. The V gene lost 6 bases and the J gene lost 3 bases, with 18 bases spanning the gap. CDR3 in DNA: TGTGCCAGCAGATCAGGACGGACAGCAGACTACGAGCAGTACTTC. It is translated as CASRSGRTADYEQYF.